This T cell receptor beta chain is from a study of T cell repertoires in cytomegalovirus infection. This CDR3 contains 13 residues. Germline CDR1 reads DFQATT; CDR2 reads SNEGSKA (reference sequence). Trimming left V 6 bases short and J 3 bases short, with 15 bases between. This clonotype was detected only a few times. The antigen remains undetermined. TCRdb re-called the reads through MiXCR, storing one row per CDR3 protein. Among a few hundred thousand distinct CDR3 sequences listed, approximately 25% were seen once. The source material was cultured PBMCs, sampled from culture after CMV antigen stimulation. This clonotype originated in a human donor in good health (CMV status not recorded). Some clones in this sample may be carry-over from other donors' samples. The chain carries TRBV20-1 and TRBJ2-7, with D perhaps being TRBD1 or TRBD2 (6 bases each). The CDR3 region is CSAPEGVLYEQYF. As DNA, the CDR3 is TGCAGTGCCCCGGAGGGGGTCCTCTACGAGCAGTACTTC.